These 23 T cell receptor beta chains originate from one sample sequenced in a study of blood T cells in healthy people across ages. The authors ran a second PCR of roughly 7 to 11 cycles using a sample-barcoded 5' primer and a J-beta primer mix. Via MiXCR, TCRdb re-called the 5' RACE reads, giving one row per CDR3 protein. The data contain about 1.7 million distinct CDR3 sequences, 28% of them singletons. Sequencing was performed on blood. The receptors derive from a woman in her 30s in good health.

The V gene is TRBV28, the J gene TRBJ2-7, with 9 bases matching TRBD1. The V segment lost 4 bases and the J segment 3 bases; nucleotides outside the gene matches: 7. CDR1 MDHEN and CDR2 SYDVKM come from the germline V gene. The CDR3 spans 15 residues. CDR3 DNA sequence: TGTGCCAGCAGTTCAGGGACAGGGATTTGCTACGAGCAGTACTTC. It encodes CASSSGTGICYEQYF.

This clonotype was recorded many times. The genes are TRBV7-2 and TRBJ2-3, with 11 positions matching TRBD1. Trimming removed 3 bases from V and 6 bases from J; junction bases left unmatched: 5. The germline CDR1 and CDR2 sequences are SGHTA and FQGNSA. This CDR3 contains 15 residues. CDR3 residues: CASSFGQGAADTQYF. For the CDR3, the DNA is TGTGCCAGCAGCTTCGGACAGGGGGCAGCCGATACGCAGTATTTT. Filled out from reference TRBV7-2 and TRBJ2-3, the complete variable domain reads GAGVSQSPSNKVTEKGKDVELRCDPISGHTALYWYRQSLGQGLEFLIYFQGNSAPDKSGLPSDRFSAERTGGSVSTLTIQRTQQEDSAVYLCASSFGQGAADTQYFGPGTRLTVL.

On this clonotype itself: A read error may produce the germline difference seen at one junction end. The genes are TRBV30 and TRBJ2-1, with D perhaps matching TRBD2 (5 bases). The germline V gene has CDR1 GTSNPN and CDR2 SVGIG (reference sequence). This CDR3 region has 14 residues. The CDR3 nucleotides read TGTGCCGGGAGTACGGCCGCTTCCAACAATGAGCAGTTCTTC. Protein: CAGSTAASNNEQFF.

A few counts support this clonotype. The CDR3 coding sequence is TGTGCCAGTAATCAACAAGCGGGGAGTATCCAAGAGACCCAGTACTTC. It encodes CASNQQAGSIQETQYF. This chain links TRBV19 with TRBJ2-5; TRBD2 matches at 7 bases. The J segment lost 1 base and the V segment lost 7 bases, leaving 12 bases of the junction unmatched. Germline V gene lookup returns CDR1 LNHDA and CDR2 SQIVND (reference sequence). The CDR3 consists of 16 residues. Complete variable domain (other parts from reference TRBV19 and TRBJ2-5): DGGITQSPKYLFRKEGQNVTLSCEQNLNHDAMYWYRQDPGQGLRLIYYSQIVNDFQKGDIAEGYSVSREKKESFPLTVTSAQKNPTAFYLCASNQQAGSIQETQYFGPGTRLLVL.

The gene calls are TRBV7-9 and TRBJ1-2; D call uncertain. CDR1 SEHNR and CDR2 FQNEAQ come from the germline V gene (reference sequence). The CDR3 is 13 residues long. V was pared by 8 bases and J by 7 bases, with 17 bases between. CDR3 in amino acids: CASGIRGEGGYTF. CDR3 bases: TGTGCCAGCGGAATTCGGGGAGAGGGTGGCTACACCTTC.

The chain joins TRBV4-3 to TRBJ2-5, with TRBD2 as a possible D gene (5 bases). V was cut by 0 bases and J by 1 base, with 12 bases left in between. Germline V gene data show CDR1 as LGHNA and CDR2 as YSLEER. The CDR3 totals 16 residues. The CDR3 reads CASSQDVGIAQETQYF. As DNA, the CDR3 is TGCGCCAGCAGCCAAGATGTCGGGATTGCCCAAGAGACCCAGTACTTC.

This clonotype was seen a few times. The chain combines TRBV7-9 with TRBJ1-1; the D gene is possibly TRBD1 (5 bases). The CDR3 extends over 12 amino acids. Trimming left V 5 bases short and J 11 bases short, with 15 bases between. Germline CDR1 reads SEHNR; CDR2 reads FQNEAQ (reference sequence). CDR3 in amino acids: CASSEMGLKAFF. In DNA, the CDR3 is TGTGCCAGCAGCGAAATGGGGCTAAAGGCTTTCTTT.

There are a few counts of this clonotype. This chain links TRBV28 with TRBJ2-7, with TRBD1 matching over 9 bases. Germline V CDR1 and CDR2: MDHEN, SYDVKM. The CDR3 loop spans 14 amino acids. Germline trimming cut 6 bases from V and 5 bases from J; bases unmatched to any gene: 8. CDR3: CASRRTGADHEQYF. CDR3 DNA sequence: TGTGCCAGCAGGCGGACAGGGGCGGACCACGAGCAGTACTTC.

The table lists this clonotype with many counts. This chain joins TRBV28 and TRBJ2-7; TRBD1 agrees at 11 bases. CDR3 size: 15 residues. V dropped 4 bases and J dropped 7; count of bases not matched to a gene: 9. Germline loops: CDR1 MDHEN, CDR2 SYDVKM. The CDR3 sequence: CASSSFGQGAVEQYF. CDR3 in DNA: TGTGCCAGCAGTTCTTTTGGACAGGGGGCAGTTGAGCAGTACTTC.

The sample holds a few counts of this clonotype. The chain carries TRBV2 and TRBJ1-5; D is undetermined. Trimming pared 6 bases from V and 1 base from J, leaving 13 bases between. Germline V gene data show CDR1 as SNHLY and CDR2 as FYNNEI. The length of the CDR3 is 15 residues. The CDR3 nucleotides are TGTGCCAGCAGAGACCCGGTTATGAGCAATCAGCCCCAGCATTTT. The encoded protein is CASRDPVMSNQPQHF.

With regard to this clonotype: Just one base apart from a much larger clone, this may be a read error. The gene calls are TRBV7-6 and TRBJ1-1, with unresolved D. Germline CDR1 is SGHVS and CDR2 is FNYEAQ. Trimming took off 0 bases at V and 1 base at J, with 6 bases between the two ends. This CDR3 is built from 14 residues. The CDR3 region has the DNA TGTGCCAGCAGCTTAGCGGACGGGAACACTGAAGCTTTCTTT. Encoded protein: CASSLADGNTEAFF.

This clonotype was counted only a few times. This rearrangement joins TRBV10-3 to TRBJ2-2; TRBD2 matches 8 bases. The germline CDR1 and CDR2 sequences are ENHRY and SYGVKD. The CDR3 runs to 18 residues. V was clipped by 6 bases and J by 5 bases; unmatched bases: 17. CDR3 sequence: CAISNSTSAITGTGELFF. CDR3 DNA sequence: TGTGCCATCAGCAATTCGACTAGCGCAATTACGGGGACCGGGGAGCTGTTTTTT.

The chain recombines TRBV20-1 with TRBJ2-1; either TRBD1 or TRBD2 may supply D (5 bases each). The CDR3 has 16 residues. CDR1 is DFQATT and CDR2 is SNEGSKA in the germline V gene (reference sequence). The ends were cut back, 3 bases at V and 0 bases at J, with 15 bases in the middle. This CDR3 reads CSASPEGWPSYNEQFF. CDR3 sequence (DNA): TGCAGTGCTAGTCCCGAGGGGTGGCCCTCCTACAATGAGCAGTTCTTC.

This clonotype was found many times. V is TRBV10-3 and J is TRBJ2-3; no firm D call. V was shortened by 4 bases and J by 4 bases, with 21 bases between the two germline ends. Germline V CDR1 and CDR2: ENHRY, SYGVKD. CDR3 size: 17 residues. The CDR3 is CAISGTARPHVPDTQYF. CDR3 nucleotide sequence: TGTGCCATCAGTGGGACCGCAAGACCACATGTTCCAGATACGCAGTATTTT.

The rearrangement joins TRBV20-1 to TRBJ2-7, with 14 bases fitting TRBD2. The CDR3 runs 18 residues. V was pared by 6 bases and J by 7 bases, with 20 bases of the junction left unmatched. Germline V gene lookup returns CDR1 DFQATT and CDR2 SNEGSKA (reference sequence). The CDR3 sequence: CSATSGTSGSQSYNEQYF. The CDR3 nucleotides are TGCAGTGCAACGTCGGGGACTAGCGGGAGTCAGTCCTACAATGAGCAGTACTTC.

Concerning this clonotype: This CDR3 is missing its conserved last phenylalanine or tryptophan, likely due to a read error. J is TRBJ2-7 and V is TRBV5-1; TRBD1 might be the D (5 bases). From germline, CDR1 is SGHRS and CDR2 YFSETQ. CDR3 size: 13 residues. Deletions cut 2 bases from V and 2 bases from J, with 8 bases between. The CDR3 is CASSFTGPYEQYL. The DNA of the CDR3 is TGCGCCAGCAGCTTCACAGGTCCCTACGAGCAGTACTTA.

J is TRBJ1-5 and V is TRBV29-1; D is unresolved. V lost 7 bases, J lost 2 bases, and 12 bases lay in between. Germline lookup yields CDR1 SQVTM and CDR2 ANQGSEA. This CDR3 region has 13 residues. The CDR3 here is CSAAGVRNQPQHF. CDR3 nucleotide sequence: TGCAGCGCGGCAGGAGTTCGCAATCAGCCCCAGCATTTT.

This clonotype was seen a handful of times. The chain couples TRBV29-1 to TRBJ2-3, with unresolved D. CDR1 and CDR2 from the germline V gene are SQVTM and ANQGSEA. This CDR3 comprises 14 residues. Trimming cost V 5 bases and J 3 bases, with 15 bases left between them. CDR3 DNA: TGCAGCGTTAAAACTATTGGCAGAACAGATACGCAGTATTTT. Its translation is CSVKTIGRTDTQYF.

The rearrangement joins TRBV5-1 to TRBJ2-3; 10 bases match TRBD1. From germline, CDR1 is SGHRS and CDR2 YFSETQ. This CDR3 has 16 amino acids. The V gene end was trimmed by 4 bases and the J gene end by 2 bases; junction bases not matched to a gene: 7. CDR3 residues: CASSLQDRGFTDTQYF. The DNA of the CDR3 is TGCGCCAGCAGCCTTCAGGACAGGGGGTTCACAGATACGCAGTATTTT.

This clonotype occurred once. In DNA form, the CDR3 reads TGTGCCAGGCCGGGGATACCCCAGTACTTC. It yields the protein CARPGIPQYF. V is TRBV28 and J is TRBJ2-5; TRBD2 might be the D (5 bases). CDR3 length: 10 amino acids. Per germline, CDR1 MDHEN and CDR2 SYDVKM. Between the trimmed V and J ends, which lost 9 bases and 9 bases, there was a span of 11 bases. Full variable domain (rest looked up from reference TRBV28 and TRBJ2-5): DVKVTQSSRYLVKRTGEKVFLECVQDMDHENMFWYRQDPGLGLRLIYFSYDVKMKEKGDIPEGYSVSREKKERFSLILESASTNQTSMYLCARPGIPQYFGPGTRLLVL.

This clonotype has a handful of counts. J is TRBJ1-2 and V is TRBV5-1, with D unresolved. The CDR3 loop spans 10 amino acids. Germline lookup yields CDR1 SGHRS and CDR2 YFSETQ. V was shortened by 3 bases and J by 10 bases, with 7 bases between the two germline ends. Here the CDR3 DNA reads TGCGCCAGCAGCTCCCTCGACTACACCTTC. Its protein is CASSSLDYTF.

The rearrangement links TRBV7-6 to TRBJ1-5, with unresolved D. This CDR3 is built from 15 residues. The germline V gene encodes CDR1 SGHVS and CDR2 FNYEAQ. The V gene lost 5 bases and the J gene lost 3 bases, with 14 bases spanning the gap. CDR3 amino acids: CASSLDIGFNQPQHF. CDR3 DNA sequence: TGTGCCAGCAGCCTCGACATAGGGTTCAATCAGCCCCAGCATTTT. Full variable domain (rest looked up from reference TRBV7-6 and TRBJ1-5): GAGVSQSPRYKVTKRGQDVALRCDPISGHVSLYWYRQALGQGPEFLTYFNYEAQQDKSGLPNDRFSAERPEGSISTLTIQRTEQRDSAMYRCASSLDIGFNQPQHFGDGTRLSIL.

V and J are TRBV7-2 and TRBJ2-5; 12 nucleotides line up with TRBD2. Germline V CDR1 and CDR2: SGHTA, FQGNSA. There are 17 residues in the CDR3. After removal of 5 bases from V and 2 bases from J, the junction contained 9 bases not matched to a gene. The CDR3 sequence: CASSPPRLAGAQETQYF. CDR3 nucleotides: TGTGCCAGCAGCCCCCCACGACTAGCGGGGGCGCAAGAGACCCAGTACTTC.